These 14 T cell receptor beta chains were sequenced from one sample in a study of cytotoxic CD8 clonotypes in ibrutinib-treated CLL. The assay was immunoSEQ multiplex PCR, and TCRdb's table has in-frame clones only and misses some. Seen here are 200,000 to 250,000 clones, roughly three quarters observed once, and the top ten hold roughly 11%. This specimen was PBMCs, taken after 12 months of ibrutinib treatment. These receptors were taken from a human donor with chronic lymphocytic leukemia.

The CDR3 is CASTQGLDTDTQYF. CDR3 in DNA: TGTGCCAGTACCCAGGGATTGGACACAGATACGCAGTATTTT. The chain links TRBV19 to TRBJ2-3, with D tentatively TRBD1 (5 bases). The CDR3 totals 14 residues. The germline CDR1 and CDR2 sequences are LNHDA and SQIVND (reference sequence). The V and J ends lost 7 bases and 2 bases respectively, with 13 bases between them.

The V call is TRBV2, the J call TRBJ1-6; the D is unclear. In germline, CDR1 is SNHLY, CDR2 FYNNEI. This CDR3 region has 18 residues. The V end lost 2 bases, the J end lost 2 bases, and 16 bases lay between the germline ends. The CDR3 DNA follows: TGTGCCAGCAGTGAACCGGGAGGGATTGTAACCTATAATTCACCCCTCCACTTT. As protein: CASSEPGGIVTYNSPLHF.

The J gene is TRBJ2-2, the V gene TRBV13, with 10 bases lining up with TRBD1. The CDR3 has 17 amino acids. Germline V gene sequence: CDR1 PRHDT, CDR2 FYEKMQ (reference sequence). Trimming at V came to 2 bases and at J to 4 bases, leaving 7 bases not matched to a gene. Here the CDR3 reads CASSLKKDRGPTGELFF. In nucleotides, the CDR3 is TGTGCCAGCAGCTTAAAAAAAGACAGGGGGCCCACCGGGGAGCTGTTTTTT. The variable domain in full, completed from reference TRBV13 and TRBJ2-2, reads AAGVIQSPRHLIKEKRETATLKCYPIPRHDTVYWYQQGPGQDPQFLISFYEKMQSDKGSIPDRFSAQQFSDYHSELNMSSLELGDSALYFCASSLKKDRGPTGELFFGEGSRLTVL.

The rearrangement links TRBV27 to TRBJ2-7; TRBD1 agrees at 7 bases. The CDR3 contains 12 residues. V gave up 3 bases and J gave up 6 bases; unmatched junction bases: 2. The germline gives CDR1 MNHEY, CDR2 SMNVEV (reference sequence). The CDR3 spells CASSLKGAEQYF. Here the CDR3 DNA reads TGTGCCAGCAGTTTGAAGGGGGCCGAGCAGTACTTC.

V is TRBV5-4 and J is TRBJ1-2; possibly TRBD1 for D (6 bases). CDR1 is SGHNT and CDR2 is YYREEE in the germline V gene (reference sequence). The CDR3 covers 14 residues. V was pared by 7 bases and J by 6 bases, with 19 bases between. CDR3 DNA: TGTGCCAGCTCCCAGGGCCCCCGACAGGATGGCTACACCTTC. Translated: CASSQGPRQDGYTF.

The CDR3 spells CASTPSGPPVPRGNSPLHF. The CDR3 region has the DNA TGTGCCAGCACCCCTTCCGGGCCACCTGTGCCCCGTGGGAATTCACCCCTCCACTTT. The gene calls are TRBV6-4 and TRBJ1-6; D is uncertain. Trimming removed 7 bases from V and 7 bases from J, with 29 bases in between. Germline V gene sequence: CDR1 MRHNA, CDR2 SNTAGT. This CDR3 has 19 residues.

The chain joins TRBV6-6 to TRBJ1-1; D uncertain. Germline V lookup: CDR1 MNHNY, CDR2 SVGAGI (reference sequence). V was trimmed by 0 bases and J by 2 bases, leaving 4 bases between them. CDR3 length: 13 amino acids. CDR3 in amino acids: CASSYSKNTEAFF. In DNA, the CDR3 is TGTGCCAGCAGTTACTCGAAAAACACTGAAGCTTTCTTT.

The chain is built from TRBV11-2 and TRBJ2-5, with D hard to call. Germline CDR1 reads SGHAT; CDR2 reads FQNNGV. Trimming shortened V by 5 bases and J by 4 bases, and 8 bases separated the two germline ends. The CDR3 has 12 amino acids. The CDR3 loop is CASSTLGETQYF. CDR3 DNA sequence: TGTGCCAGCAGCACCTTAGGAGAGACCCAGTACTTC.

V usage is TRBV5-6 and J usage is TRBJ1-1, with unresolved D. V was trimmed by 0 bases and J by 6 bases, leaving 9 bases between them. CDR1 and CDR2 from the germline V gene are SGHDT and YYEEEE. This CDR3 comprises 13 residues. The DNA for the CDR3 is TGTGCCAGCAGCTTGGGAAGGGCAGCTGAAGCTTTCTTT. Translated, it gives CASSLGRAAEAFF.

This clone is a singleton in its sample. The rearrangement uses TRBV5-1 and TRBJ2-2, with 8 bases identical to TRBD1. The germline V gene has CDR1 SGHRS and CDR2 YFSETQ. V trimming: 0 bases; J trimming: 1 base; junction bases outside the gene matches: 8. The CDR3 has 18 amino acids. DNA of the CDR3: TGCGCCAGCAGCTTGGCCCCTTCCGGGACAGGGAACACCGGGGAGCTGTTTTTT. Translating it yields CASSLAPSGTGNTGELFF.

The gene calls are TRBV6-5 and TRBJ1-3, with D possibly being TRBD1 (5 bases). Germline V gives CDR1 MNHEY, CDR2 SVGAGI. The CDR3 spans 15 residues. V lost 8 bases and J 0 bases, leaving 14 bases between the germline ends. The CDR3 sequence: CASWGGRISGNTIYF. For the CDR3, the DNA is TGTGCCAGCTGGGGGGGTCGGATCTCTGGAAACACCATATATTTT.

This sequence joins TRBV27 and TRBJ2-6, with a tentative D call TRBD2 (5 bases). Germline CDR1 and CDR2: MNHEY and SMNVEV (reference sequence). This CDR3 is built from 15 residues. V lost 6 bases and J 1 base, leaving 10 bases between the germline ends. CDR3: CASSPAESGANVLTF. The CDR3 nucleotides read TGTGCCAGCAGCCCAGCGGAGTCTGGGGCCAACGTCCTGACTTTC. Complete variable domain (other parts from reference TRBV27 and TRBJ2-6): EAQVTQNPRYLITVTGKKLTVTCSQNMNHEYMSWYRQDPGLGLRQIYYSMNVEVTDKGDVPEGYKVSRKEKRNFPLILESPSPNQTSLYFCASSPAESGANVLTFGAGSRLTVL.

This CDR3 reads CSAVANEQFF. CDR3 nucleotide sequence: TGCAGCGCCGTGGCCAATGAGCAGTTCTTC. The rearrangement uses TRBV29-1 and TRBJ2-1; D is undetermined. Germline V lookup: CDR1 SQVTM, CDR2 ANQGSEA. The CDR3 loop spans 10 amino acids. Between the trimmed V and J ends, which lost 7 bases and 6 bases, there was a span of 7 bases.

This clone was counted only a few times. The V gene is TRBV27, the J gene TRBJ1-1, with D unresolved. CDR1 and CDR2 from the germline V gene are MNHEY and SMNVEV (reference sequence). V was cut by 2 bases and J by 1 base, with 5 bases left in between. This CDR3 is 13 amino acids long. CDR3 region: CASSLVGNTEAFF. The CDR3 coding sequence is TGTGCCAGCAGTTTAGTGGGGAACACTGAAGCTTTCTTT.